The 6 T cell receptor beta chains reported below all come from one sample, sequenced in a study of blood T cell repertoires in COVID-19. Using immunoSEQ multiplex PCR, the repertoire was profiled, and TCRdb retains in-frame clones only, with some absent. The sample holds about 44,000 clones; about 92% are singletons and the top ten take around 0.37%. Sequencing was carried out using peripheral blood. These receptors came from a man between 50 and 59 years old with COVID-19, enrolled during active disease.

The chain is built from TRBV19 and TRBJ2-3; 7 nucleotides line up with TRBD1. The germline V gene has CDR1 LNHDA and CDR2 SQIVND (reference sequence). V shed 6 bases and J 4 bases; nucleotides not matched to a gene: 4. The CDR3 sequence is 13 residues long. The CDR3 region is CASRDRPPDTQYF. The CDR3, as DNA: TGTGCCAGTAGGGACAGGCCGCCAGATACGCAGTATTTT.

V is TRBV5-4 and J is TRBJ2-7, with TRBD2 identical over 7 bases. CDR1 and CDR2 (germline): SGHNT, YYREEE (reference sequence). The V segment lost 2 bases and the J segment 3 bases; nucleotides outside the gene matches: 2. The CDR3 length is 13 residues. This CDR3 reads CASSFPSGYEQYF. CDR3 bases: TGTGCCAGCAGCTTCCCTAGCGGCTACGAGCAGTACTTC.

The chain employs TRBV7-6 and TRBJ2-3, with TRBD1 as a possible D gene (5 bases). CDR1 SGHVS and CDR2 FNYEAQ come from the germline V gene. V was clipped by 5 bases and J by 6 bases, with 9 bases between them. The CDR3 has 12 residues. The CDR3: CASSVTEDTQYF. The CDR3 nucleotides read TGTGCCAGCAGCGTGACAGAGGATACGCAGTATTTT.

CDR3: CASSLNPRETQYF. The CDR3 DNA is TGTGCCAGCAGCTTAAATCCCCGGGAGACCCAGTACTTC. V and J are TRBV7-3 and TRBJ2-5; the D is unclear. This CDR3 is 13 amino acids long. Deletions cut 1 base from V and 5 bases from J, with 8 bases between. CDR1 and CDR2 (germline): SGHTA, FQGTGA.

The chain uses TRBV15 and TRBJ1-4; 11 bases are a match to TRBD1. The CDR3 covers 21 residues. The germline gives CDR1 LNHNV, CDR2 YYDKDF (reference sequence). J was trimmed by 6 bases and V by 0 bases; bases with no gene match: 18. CDR3 residues: CATSRDLDGSGQGALYEKLFF. In DNA form, the CDR3 reads TGTGCCACCAGCAGAGATCTCGACGGCTCAGGACAGGGGGCGTTGTATGAAAAACTGTTTTTT.

The CDR3 reads CASSLTASGNTIYF. CDR3 bases: TGTGCCAGCAGCTTGACAGCTTCTGGAAACACCATATATTTT. The gene calls are TRBV5-5 and TRBJ1-3, with D unclear. The germline gives CDR1 SGHKS, CDR2 YYEKEE (reference sequence). The CDR3 contains 14 residues. Trimming pared 1 base from V and 1 base from J, leaving 6 bases between.